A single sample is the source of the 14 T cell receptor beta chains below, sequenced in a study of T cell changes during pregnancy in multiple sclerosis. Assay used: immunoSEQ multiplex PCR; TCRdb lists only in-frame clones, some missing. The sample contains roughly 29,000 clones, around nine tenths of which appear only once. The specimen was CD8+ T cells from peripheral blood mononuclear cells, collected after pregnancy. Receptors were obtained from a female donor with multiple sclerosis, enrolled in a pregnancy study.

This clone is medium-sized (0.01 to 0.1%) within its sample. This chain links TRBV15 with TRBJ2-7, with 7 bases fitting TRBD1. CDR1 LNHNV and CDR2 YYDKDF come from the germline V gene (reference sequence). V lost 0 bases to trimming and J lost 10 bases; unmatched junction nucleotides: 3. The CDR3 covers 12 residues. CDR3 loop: CATSRETGAQYF. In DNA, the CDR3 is TGTGCCACCAGCAGAGAAACAGGGGCCCAGTACTTC.

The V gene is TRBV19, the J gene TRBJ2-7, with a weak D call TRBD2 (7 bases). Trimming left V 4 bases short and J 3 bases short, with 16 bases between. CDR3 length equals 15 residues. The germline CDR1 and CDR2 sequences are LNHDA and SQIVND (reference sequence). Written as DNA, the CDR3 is TGTGCCAGTAGTACGCTCTCCGGGGGGCTCTACGAGCAGTACTTC. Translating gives CASSTLSGGLYEQYF.

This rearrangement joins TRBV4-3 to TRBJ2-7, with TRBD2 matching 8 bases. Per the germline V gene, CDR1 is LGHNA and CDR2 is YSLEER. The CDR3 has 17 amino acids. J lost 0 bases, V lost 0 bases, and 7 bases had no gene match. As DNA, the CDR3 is TGCGCCAGCAGCCAAGATATCGGCGGGAGGTTCTCCTACGAGCAGTACTTC. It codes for CASSQDIGGRFSYEQYF.

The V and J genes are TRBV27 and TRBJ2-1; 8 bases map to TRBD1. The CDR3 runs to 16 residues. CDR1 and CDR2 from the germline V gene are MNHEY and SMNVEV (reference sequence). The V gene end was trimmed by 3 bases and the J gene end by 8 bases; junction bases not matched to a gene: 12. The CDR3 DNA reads TGTGCCAGCAGTTTCTTCGGACAGGGAAAGAGGGATGAGCAGTTCTTC. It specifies CASSFFGQGKRDEQFF.

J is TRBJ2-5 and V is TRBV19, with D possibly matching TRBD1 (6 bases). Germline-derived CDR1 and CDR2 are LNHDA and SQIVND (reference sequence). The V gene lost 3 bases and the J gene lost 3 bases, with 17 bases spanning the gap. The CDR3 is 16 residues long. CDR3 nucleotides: TGTGCCAGTAGTATCGGACAGACTCTAACAAAAGAGACCCAGTACTTC. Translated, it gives CASSIGQTLTKETQYF. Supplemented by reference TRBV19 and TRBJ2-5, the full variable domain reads DGGITQSPKYLFRKEGQNVTLSCEQNLNHDAMYWYRQDPGQGLRLIYYSQIVNDFQKGDIAEGYSVSREKKESFPLTVTSAQKNPTAFYLCASSIGQTLTKETQYFGPGTRLLVL.

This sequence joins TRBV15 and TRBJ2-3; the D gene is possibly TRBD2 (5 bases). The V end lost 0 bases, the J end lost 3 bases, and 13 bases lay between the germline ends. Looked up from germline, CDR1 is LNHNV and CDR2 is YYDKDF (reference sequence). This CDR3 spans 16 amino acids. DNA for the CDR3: TGTGCCACCAGCAGAGATCAATCCGGACTTACAGATACGCAGTATTTT. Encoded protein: CATSRDQSGLTDTQYF.

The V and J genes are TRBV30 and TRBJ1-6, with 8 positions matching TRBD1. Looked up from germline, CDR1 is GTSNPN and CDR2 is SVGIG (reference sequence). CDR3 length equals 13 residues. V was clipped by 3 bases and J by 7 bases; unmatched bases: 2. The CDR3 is CAWSGQGNSPLHF. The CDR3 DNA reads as TGTGCCTGGAGCGGACAGGGAAATTCACCCCTCCACTTT.

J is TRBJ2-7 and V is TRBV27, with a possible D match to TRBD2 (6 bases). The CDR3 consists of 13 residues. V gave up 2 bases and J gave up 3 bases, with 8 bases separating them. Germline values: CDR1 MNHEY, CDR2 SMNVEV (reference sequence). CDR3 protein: CASSLGDFYEQYF. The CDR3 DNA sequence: TGTGCCAGCAGTTTAGGGGACTTCTACGAGCAGTACTTC.

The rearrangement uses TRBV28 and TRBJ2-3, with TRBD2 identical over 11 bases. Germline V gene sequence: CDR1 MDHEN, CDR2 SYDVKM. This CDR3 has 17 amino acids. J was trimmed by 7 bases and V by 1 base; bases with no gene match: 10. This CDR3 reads CASSLFVAGGPLNTQYF. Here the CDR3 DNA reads TGTGCCAGCAGTTTATTCGTAGCGGGAGGGCCGTTGAATACGCAGTATTTT.

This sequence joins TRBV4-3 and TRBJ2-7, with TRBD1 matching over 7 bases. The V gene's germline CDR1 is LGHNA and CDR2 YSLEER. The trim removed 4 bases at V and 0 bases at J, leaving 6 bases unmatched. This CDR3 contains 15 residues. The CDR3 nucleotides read TGCGCCAGCAGCCCCGGGACAGCGAGCTCCTACGAGCAGTACTTC. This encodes CASSPGTASSYEQYF.

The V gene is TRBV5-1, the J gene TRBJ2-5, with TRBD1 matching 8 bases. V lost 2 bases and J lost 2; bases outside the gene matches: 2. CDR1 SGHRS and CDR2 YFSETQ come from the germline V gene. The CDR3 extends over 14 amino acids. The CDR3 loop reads CASSFGQGQETQYF. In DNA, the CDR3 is TGCGCCAGCAGCTTCGGACAGGGACAAGAGACCCAGTACTTC. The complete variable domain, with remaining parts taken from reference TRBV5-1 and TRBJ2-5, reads KAGVTQTPRYLIKTRGQQVTLSCSPISGHRSVSWYQQTPGQGLQFLFEYFSETQRNKGNFPGRFSGRQFSNSRSEMNVSTLELGDSALYLCASSFGQGQETQYFGPGTRLLVL.

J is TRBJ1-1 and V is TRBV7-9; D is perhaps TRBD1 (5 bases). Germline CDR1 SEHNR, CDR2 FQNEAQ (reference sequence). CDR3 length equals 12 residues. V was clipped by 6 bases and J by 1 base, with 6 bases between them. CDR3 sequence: CASRRGNTEAFF. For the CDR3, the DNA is TGTGCCAGCAGAAGGGGGAACACTGAAGCTTTCTTT.

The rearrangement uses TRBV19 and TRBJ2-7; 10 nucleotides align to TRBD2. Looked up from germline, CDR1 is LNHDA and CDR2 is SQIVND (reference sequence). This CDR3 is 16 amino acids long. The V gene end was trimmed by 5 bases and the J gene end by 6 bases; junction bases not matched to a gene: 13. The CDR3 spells CASSPSGLAGVFEQYF. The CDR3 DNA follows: TGTGCCAGTAGTCCCAGCGGGCTAGCGGGAGTCTTCGAGCAGTACTTC.

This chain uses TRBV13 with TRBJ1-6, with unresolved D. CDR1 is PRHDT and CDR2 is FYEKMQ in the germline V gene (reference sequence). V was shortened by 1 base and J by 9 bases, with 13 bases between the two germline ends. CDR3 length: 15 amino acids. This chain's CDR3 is CASSLDSAEGSPLHF. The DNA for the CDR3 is TGTGCCAGCAGCTTAGATTCTGCAGAGGGTTCACCCCTCCACTTT.